Listed here is a single T cell receptor beta chain. TCRdb used MiXCR to reprocess the 5' RACE reads, holding one entry per CDR3 protein. There are about 430,000 distinct CDR3 sequences in the sample; 15% to 20% occur only once, and under 25% lies in the top ten. This sample was included in a study of T-cell memory formation after mild COVID-19. Between the trimmed V and J ends, which lost 7 bases and 6 bases, there was a span of 12 bases. Germline V gives CDR1 MDHEN, CDR2 SYDVKM. The length of the CDR3 is 12 residues. The TCR comes from a man aged 18 to 30 who had mild COVID-19 (a few samples of this study predate the infection). Cell type and time point are not known. The J gene is TRBJ1-2, the V gene TRBV28; D is undetermined. Sequencing input: PBMCs or a T cell subset sorted from them (not recorded which). The CDR3 region has the DNA TGTGCCAGCACGTCCTCACCGAATGGCTACACCTTC. Its translation: CASTSSPNGYTF.